This T cell receptor beta chain emerged from a study of T cell repertoires in cytomegalovirus infection. Study overall: Signatures in public TCR beta sequences pointed to both CMV infection and matching HLA type.

Study results and caveats: People with CMV and the relevant HLA were identified by cumulative public TCR beta family frequency.

TCRdb re-derived calls from the reads in MiXCR, one entry per CDR3 protein. The table lists about 830,000 distinct CDR3 sequences, around a third of them singletons. With V trimmed by 3 bases and J by 5 bases, 9 bases remained unmatched. The CDR3 covers 15 residues. CDR1 is MDHEN, CDR2 SYDVKM, per germline. Note on this clonotype: Its target is unknown.

This clonotype originated in a human donor in good health (CMV status not recorded). Some clones in this sample may be carry-over from other donors' samples. The sample consisted of cultured CD8+ T cells from PBMCs, taken from culture after CMV antigen stimulation. The chain couples TRBV28 to TRBJ2-5; 7 bases are a match to TRBD2. In nucleotides, the CDR3 is TGTGCCAGCAGTTTGGGGGGGTGGTATATCGAGACCCAGTACTTC. As protein: CASSLGGWYIETQYF.